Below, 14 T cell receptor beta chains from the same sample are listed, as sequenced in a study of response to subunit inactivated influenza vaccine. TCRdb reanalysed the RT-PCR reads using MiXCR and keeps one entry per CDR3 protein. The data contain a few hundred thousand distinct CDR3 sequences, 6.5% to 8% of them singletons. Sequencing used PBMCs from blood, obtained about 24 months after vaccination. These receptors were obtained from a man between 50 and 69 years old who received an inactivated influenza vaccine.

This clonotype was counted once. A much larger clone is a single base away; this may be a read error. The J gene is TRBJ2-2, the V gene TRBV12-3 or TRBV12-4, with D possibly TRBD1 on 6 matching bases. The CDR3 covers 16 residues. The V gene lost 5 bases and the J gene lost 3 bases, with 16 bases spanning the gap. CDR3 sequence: CASSPGGTIYTGELFF. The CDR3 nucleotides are TGTGCCAGCAGTCCTGGGGGCACAATCTACACCGGGGAGCTGTTTTTT.

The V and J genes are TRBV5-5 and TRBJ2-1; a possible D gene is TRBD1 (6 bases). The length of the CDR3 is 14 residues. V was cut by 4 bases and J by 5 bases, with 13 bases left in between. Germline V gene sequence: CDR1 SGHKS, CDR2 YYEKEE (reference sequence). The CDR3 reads CASSHGGPDNEQFF. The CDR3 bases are TGTGCCAGCAGCCATGGGGGCCCGGACAATGAGCAGTTCTTC.

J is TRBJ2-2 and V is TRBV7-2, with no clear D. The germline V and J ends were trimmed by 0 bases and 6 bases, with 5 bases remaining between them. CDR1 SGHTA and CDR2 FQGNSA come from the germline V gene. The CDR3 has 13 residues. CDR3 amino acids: CASSLAMSGELFF. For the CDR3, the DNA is TGTGCCAGCAGCTTAGCGATGTCCGGGGAGCTGTTTTTT. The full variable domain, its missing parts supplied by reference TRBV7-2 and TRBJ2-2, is GAGVSQSPSNKVTEKGKDVELRCDPISGHTALYWYRQSLGQGLEFLIYFQGNSAPDKSGLPSDRFSAERTGGSVSTLTIQRTQQEDSAVYLCASSLAMSGELFFGEGSRLTVL.

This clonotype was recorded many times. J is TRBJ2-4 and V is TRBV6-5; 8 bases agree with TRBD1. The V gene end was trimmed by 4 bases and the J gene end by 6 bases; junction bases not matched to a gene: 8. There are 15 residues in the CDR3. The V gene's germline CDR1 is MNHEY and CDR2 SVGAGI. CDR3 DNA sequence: TGTGCCAGCAGTTCTACAGGGGGGAAATTAAACATTCAGTACTTC. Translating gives CASSSTGGKLNIQYF.

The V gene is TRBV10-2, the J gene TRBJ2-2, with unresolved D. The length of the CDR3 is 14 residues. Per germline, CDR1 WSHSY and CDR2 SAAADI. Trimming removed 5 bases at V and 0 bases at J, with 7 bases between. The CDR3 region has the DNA TGCGCCAGCAGTAAACAAACGAACACCGGGGAGCTGTTTTTT. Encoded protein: CASSKQTNTGELFF.

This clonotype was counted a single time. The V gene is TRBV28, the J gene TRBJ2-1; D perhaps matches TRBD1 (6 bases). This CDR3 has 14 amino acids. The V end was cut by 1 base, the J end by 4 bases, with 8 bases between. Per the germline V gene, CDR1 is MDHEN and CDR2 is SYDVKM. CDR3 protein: CASSLSRGYNEQFF. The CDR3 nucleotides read TGTGCCAGCAGTTTATCCAGGGGATACAATGAGCAGTTCTTC.

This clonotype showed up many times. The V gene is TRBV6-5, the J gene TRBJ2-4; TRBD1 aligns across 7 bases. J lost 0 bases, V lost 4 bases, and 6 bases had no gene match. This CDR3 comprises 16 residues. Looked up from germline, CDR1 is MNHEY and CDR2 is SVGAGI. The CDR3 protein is CASSSQGPIAKNIQYF. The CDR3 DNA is TGTGCCAGCAGTTCACAGGGGCCAATAGCCAAAAACATTCAGTACTTC.

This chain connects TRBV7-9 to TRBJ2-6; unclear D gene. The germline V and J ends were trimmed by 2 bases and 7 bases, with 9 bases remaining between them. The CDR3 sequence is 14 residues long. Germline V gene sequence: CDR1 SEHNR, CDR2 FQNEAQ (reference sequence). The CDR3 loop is CASSLPSTANVLTF. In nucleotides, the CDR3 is TGTGCCAGCAGCTTACCAAGCACCGCCAACGTCCTGACTTTC.

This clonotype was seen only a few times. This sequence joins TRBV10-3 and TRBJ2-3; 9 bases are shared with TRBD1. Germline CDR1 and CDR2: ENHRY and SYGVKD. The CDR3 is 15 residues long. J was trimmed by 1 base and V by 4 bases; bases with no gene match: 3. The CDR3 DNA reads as TGTGCCATCAGTGGACAGGGGGGGGGCACAGATACGCAGTATTTT. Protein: CAISGQGGGTDTQYF.

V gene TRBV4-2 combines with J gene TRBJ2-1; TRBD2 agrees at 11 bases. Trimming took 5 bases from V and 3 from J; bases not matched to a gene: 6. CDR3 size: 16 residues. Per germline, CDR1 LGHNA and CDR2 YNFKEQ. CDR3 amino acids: CASSYPGLAVYNEQFF. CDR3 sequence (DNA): TGTGCCAGCAGCTACCCGGGACTAGCGGTCTACAATGAGCAGTTCTTC.

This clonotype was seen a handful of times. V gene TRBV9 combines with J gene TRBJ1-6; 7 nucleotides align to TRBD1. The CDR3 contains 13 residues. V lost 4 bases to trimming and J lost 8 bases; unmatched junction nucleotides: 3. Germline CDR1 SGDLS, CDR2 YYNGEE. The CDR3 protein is CASSPGQHSPLHF. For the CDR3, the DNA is TGTGCCAGCAGCCCGGGACAGCATTCACCCCTCCACTTT.

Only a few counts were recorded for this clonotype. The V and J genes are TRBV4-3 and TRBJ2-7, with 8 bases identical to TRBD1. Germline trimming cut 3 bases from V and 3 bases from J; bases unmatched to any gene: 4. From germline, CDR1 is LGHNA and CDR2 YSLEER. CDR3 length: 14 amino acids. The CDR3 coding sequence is TGCGCCAGCAGCCAGGACAGGGTTGGCTACGAGCAGTACTTC. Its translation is CASSQDRVGYEQYF.

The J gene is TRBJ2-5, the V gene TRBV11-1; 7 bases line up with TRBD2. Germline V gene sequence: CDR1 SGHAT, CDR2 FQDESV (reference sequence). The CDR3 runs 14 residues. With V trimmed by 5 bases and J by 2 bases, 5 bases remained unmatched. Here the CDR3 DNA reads TGTGCCAGCAGCGTCGGGGGGAATCAAGAGACCCAGTACTTC. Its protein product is CASSVGGNQETQYF.

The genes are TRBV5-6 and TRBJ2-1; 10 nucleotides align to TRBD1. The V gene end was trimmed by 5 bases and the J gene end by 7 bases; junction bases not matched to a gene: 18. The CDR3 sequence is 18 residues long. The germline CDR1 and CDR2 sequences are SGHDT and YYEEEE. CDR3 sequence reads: CASRGTGTGDRSGNEQFF. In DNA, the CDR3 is TGTGCCAGCAGGGGAACCGGGACAGGGGACCGGTCCGGTAATGAGCAGTTCTTC.